Shown below are 11 T cell receptor beta chains from a single sample sequenced in a study of T cell repertoires in cytomegalovirus infection (dated by TCRdb to about 2019). The treatment or condition label of this sample denotes: in vitro stimulation with specific CMV peptide epitopes to enrich CMV-specific T cells. These reads were obtained on an Illumina HiSeq 1500. The public reads were quality trimmed at Q25 with fastp and then assembled into clones with MiXCR by TCRdb, keeping productive beta chains. Each entry is one CDR3 protein sequence, shown with its most common DNA and genes. The sample data list 300,000 or so distinct CDR3 sequences, and 20% to 25% of these were observed just once. The biggest ten clones account for 10% to 15% of the sample. These receptors' antigens are unknown. The sequencing here drew on cultured PBMCs, taken from culture after CMV antigen stimulation. These receptors came from a human donor in good health (CMV status not recorded). Some clones in this sample may be carry-over from other donors' samples.

This clonotype was detected only a few times. The J gene is TRBJ1-1, the V gene TRBV4-1, with a possible D match to TRBD1 (6 bases). The CDR3 length is 15 residues. Trimming took 0 bases from V and 4 from J, leaving 12 bases between them. Germline V gene lookup returns CDR1 MGHRA and CDR2 YSYEKL. The CDR3, as DNA: TGCGCCAGCAGCCAAGATCAGGTAGGGGGCACTGAAGCTTTCTTT. Its translation is CASSQDQVGGTEAFF.

The chain couples TRBV20-1 to TRBJ2-1, with D maybe TRBD2 (7 bases). The CDR3 consists of 13 residues. Trimming shortened V by 5 bases and J by 0 bases, and 8 bases separated the two germline ends. In germline, CDR1 is DFQATT, CDR2 SNEGSKA (reference sequence). CDR3 sequence reads: CSAGGASYNEQFF. The CDR3 DNA reads as TGCAGTGCTGGGGGGGCCTCCTACAATGAGCAGTTCTTC.

This rearrangement joins TRBV6-5 to TRBJ2-7, with unresolved D. Trimming pared 6 bases from V and 3 bases from J, leaving 6 bases between. This CDR3 has 11 amino acids. The germline CDR1 and CDR2 sequences are MNHEY and SVGAGI. Written as DNA, the CDR3 is TGTGCCAGCAGAGGGTTCTACGAGCAGTACTTC. It specifies CASRGFYEQYF.

This clonotype occurred a few times. The chain employs TRBV6-2 or TRBV6-3 and TRBJ2-7; 12 bases fit TRBD2. V shed 2 bases and J 2 bases; nucleotides not matched to a gene: 7. The CDR3 runs to 17 residues. Germline CDR1 and CDR2: MNHEY and SVGEGT. The CDR3 protein is CASSYPSTSGSPYEQYV. CDR3 nucleotide sequence: TGTGCCAGCAGTTACCCCTCGACTAGCGGGAGTCCCTACGAGCAGTACGTC.

V usage is TRBV5-6 and J usage is TRBJ2-2; D is possibly TRBD1 (6 bases). The V end was cut by 1 base, the J end by 1 base, with 14 bases between. CDR1 SGHDT and CDR2 YYEEEE come from the germline V gene. This CDR3 is 17 amino acids long. The chain's CDR3 is CASSLYLQGQNTGELFF. The CDR3 nucleotides are TGTGCCAGCAGCTTGTACCTACAGGGACAGAACACCGGGGAGCTGTTTTTT.

The chain links TRBV7-2 to TRBJ2-5; tentatively, D is TRBD1 (5 bases). Germline lookup yields CDR1 SGHTA and CDR2 FQGNSA. Trimming shortened V by 6 bases and J by 1 base, and 12 bases separated the two germline ends. The CDR3 consists of 14 residues. In nucleotides, the CDR3 is TGTGCCAGCAGTACTCGCGACAGCCAAGAGACCCAGTACTTC. It translates to CASSTRDSQETQYF.

The chain links TRBV11-3 to TRBJ2-2; 12 positions agree with TRBD1. After removal of 6 bases from V and 3 bases from J, the junction contained 5 bases not matched to a gene. Germline values: CDR1 SGHNT, CDR2 YENEEA. The CDR3 covers 16 residues. For the CDR3, the DNA is TGTGCCAGCAGGCCCGGGACAGGGGGCTACACCGGGGAGCTGTTTTTT. It codes for CASRPGTGGYTGELFF.

Many counts were recorded for this clonotype. The gene calls are TRBV11-2 and TRBJ1-3, with D maybe TRBD1 (5 bases). The CDR3 runs 15 residues. The germline V and J ends were trimmed by 5 bases and 4 bases, with 15 bases remaining between them. Germline assignment: CDR1 SGHAT and CDR2 FQNNGV. This CDR3 is CASSPRPGLGNTIYF. Written as DNA, the CDR3 is TGTGCCAGCAGCCCCCGTCCAGGGCTGGGAAACACCATATATTTT.

The chain joins TRBV19 to TRBJ1-5; 7 bases map to TRBD1. Germline CDR1 LNHDA, CDR2 SQIVND (reference sequence). V lost 5 bases to trimming and J lost 0 bases; unmatched junction nucleotides: 7. The CDR3 runs to 16 residues. The CDR3 DNA sequence: TGTGCCAGTAGTGTAGGGACAGCTTATAGCAATCAGCCCCAGCATTTT. This translates into CASSVGTAYSNQPQHF.

The gene calls are TRBV20-1 and TRBJ2-3; 8 positions match TRBD2. This CDR3 contains 13 residues. With V trimmed by 7 bases and J by 2 bases, 5 bases remained unmatched. The V gene's germline CDR1 is DFQATT and CDR2 SNEGSKA (reference sequence). CDR3 DNA sequence: TGCAGTGTAACTAGCGGTCCCACAGATACGCAGTATTTT. Protein sequence: CSVTSGPTDTQYF.

This clonotype has only a few counts. The chain combines TRBV6-2 or TRBV6-3 with TRBJ2-6; D gene uncertain. With 5 bases removed from V and 0 bases from J, the gap between germline ends came to 11 bases. This CDR3 spans 16 amino acids. Germline-derived CDR1 and CDR2 are MNHEY and SVGEGT. The CDR3 is CASSPGGHSGANVLTF. The CDR3 nucleotides read TGTGCCAGCAGTCCGGGCGGCCACTCTGGGGCCAACGTCCTGACTTTC.